This T cell receptor beta chain is drawn from a study of blood T cell repertoires in COVID-19. Sequencing used immunoSEQ multiplex PCR; TCRdb keeps in-frame clones, though not all of them. This sample carries some 250,000 clones, roughly 91% of them seen once, and the ten largest clones take almost 4%. This clone was seen a handful of times. Sequencing was performed on PBMCs or T cells enriched from blood (not recorded which). This clonotype was obtained from a woman aged 30 to 39 with acute COVID-19.

CDR3 loop: CASSGTAEGYTF. The CDR3 coding sequence is TGTGCCAGCTCAGGCACAGCTGAGGGCTACACCTTC. V gene TRBV18 combines with J gene TRBJ1-2; D uncertain. The V gene lost 5 bases and the J gene lost 8 bases, with 12 bases spanning the gap. CDR1 KGHSH and CDR2 LQKENI come from the germline V gene. The CDR3 has 12 residues.